This T cell receptor (beta chain) originates from a study of cytomegalovirus exposure and HLA in healthy donors. Study context: A previous analysis identified approximately 120 million unique TCR beta sequences derived from about 180 million T cells.

General observations from the study: A later analysis linked a missense DCLRE1C variant to TCR beta V- and J-gene trimming. Compared with the roughly 700-donor mean, an Asian-associated ancestry cluster reportedly had fewer N-insertions, according to a later analysis. Prediction of most subjects' HLA-A and HLA-B alleles by TCR beta sequences was reportedly accurate.

Researchers ran the PCR with 60 Vbeta and 13 Jbeta primers. The protocol was immunoSEQ multiplex PCR, while the TCRdb copy is restricted to in-frame clones and leaves out a portion. The table lists about 140,000 clones, 73% of them singletons. V shed 0 bases and J shed 0 bases, with 15 bases lying between them. CDR1 is MGHRA, CDR2 YSYEKL, per germline. This CDR3 spans 19 amino acids. As to this clone: Its antigen remains unidentified.

Sequencing was carried out using PBMCs. The gene calls are TRBV4-1 and TRBJ1-6; TRBD1 is a possible D gene (5 bases). The receptor comes from a woman in her thirties or forties in good health and CMV-seronegative. CDR3 loop: CASSQDKGQQGSYNSPLHF. The CDR3, as DNA: TGCGCCAGCAGCCAAGATAAGGGGCAGCAAGGCTCCTATAATTCACCCCTCCACTTT.